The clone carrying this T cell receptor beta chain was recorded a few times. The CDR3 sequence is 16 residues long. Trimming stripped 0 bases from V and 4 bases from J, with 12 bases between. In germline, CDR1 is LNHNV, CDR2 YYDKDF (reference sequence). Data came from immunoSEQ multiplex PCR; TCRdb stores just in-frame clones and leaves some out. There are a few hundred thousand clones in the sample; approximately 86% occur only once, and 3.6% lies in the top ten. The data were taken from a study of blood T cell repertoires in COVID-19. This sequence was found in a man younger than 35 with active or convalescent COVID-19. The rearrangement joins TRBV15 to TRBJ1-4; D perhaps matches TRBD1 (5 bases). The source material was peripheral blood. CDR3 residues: CATSREKRGFNEKLFF. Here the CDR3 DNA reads TGTGCCACCAGCAGAGAAAAAAGGGGTTTTAATGAAAAACTGTTTTTT.